This T cell receptor (beta chain) was found in a study of T-cell reconstitution after alpha-beta-depleted transplantation in children. Preparation of the TCRbeta library involved a method that used unique molecular identifiers. Using its own MiXCR run on the PCR reads, TCRdb lists one record per CDR3 protein. The sample consists of around 580,000 distinct CDR3 sequences, roughly a quarter of them appearing once. Findings and caveats of the study: The authors attributed T-cell counts and diversity one year after transplant mostly to newly produced T cells.

V lost 3 bases and J lost 4; bases outside the gene matches: 11. Germline CDR1 and CDR2: DFQATT and SNEGSKA (reference sequence). The length of the CDR3 is 16 residues. This clonotype was detected only a few times. Antigen: not known. The source of this sequence is a boy in the first two years of life with Wiskott-Aldrich syndrome, due to receive a stem cell transplant. Sequencing used PBMCs, obtained before TCRalphabeta/CD19-depleted stem cell transplant. The J gene is TRBJ2-1, the V gene TRBV20-1; 8 nucleotides line up with TRBD2. The CDR3 DNA reads TGCAGTGCTAGGGCTTTGGCGGGAGGCTTTTACAATGAGCAGTTCTTC. Translating it yields CSARALAGGFYNEQFF.